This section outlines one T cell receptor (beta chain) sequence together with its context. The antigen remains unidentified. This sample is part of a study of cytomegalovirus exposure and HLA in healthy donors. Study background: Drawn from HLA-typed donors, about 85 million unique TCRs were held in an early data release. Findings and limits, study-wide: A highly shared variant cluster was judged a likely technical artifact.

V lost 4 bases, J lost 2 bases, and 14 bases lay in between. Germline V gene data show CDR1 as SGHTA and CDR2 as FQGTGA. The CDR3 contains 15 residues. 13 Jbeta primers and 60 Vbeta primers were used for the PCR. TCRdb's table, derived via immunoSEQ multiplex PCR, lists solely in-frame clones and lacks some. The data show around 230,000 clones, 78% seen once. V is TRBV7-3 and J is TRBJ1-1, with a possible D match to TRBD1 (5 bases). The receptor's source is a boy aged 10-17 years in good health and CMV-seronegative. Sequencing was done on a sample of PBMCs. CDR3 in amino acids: CASSWAGGVNTEAFF. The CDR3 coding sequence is TGTGCCAGCAGCTGGGCGGGGGGAGTAAACACTGAAGCTTTCTTT. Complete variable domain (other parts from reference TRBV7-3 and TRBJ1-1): GAGVSQTPSNKVTEKGKYVELRCDPISGHTALYWYRQSLGQGPEFLIYFQGTGAADDSGLPNDRFFAVRPEGSVSTLKIQRTERGDSAVYLCASSWAGGVNTEAFFGQGTRLTVV.